This T cell receptor (beta chain) was documented in a study of early T cells in non-severe SARS-CoV-2 infection. Overall study context: Unsorted whole-blood RNA was sequenced in bulk, leaving chains unpaired.

Worth noting for this clonotype: Its cognate antigen is unknown.

Findings of the study overall: The study's VDJdb matching favored anti-spike CD8 responses and missed private and CD4 specificities.

Attachment of unique molecular identifiers was made to individual cDNA molecules. TCRdb analysed the 5' RACE reads with MiXCR anew, one entry per CDR3 protein. This sample has 84,000 or so distinct CDR3 sequences, with 13% to 15% found just once. This TCR was recovered from an adult who was a healthcare worker with PCR-confirmed SARS-CoV-2 infection or an uninfected control (not recorded which). The sample consisted of whole blood.

This chain's CDR3 is CASSAVQGRETQYF. CDR3 coding DNA: TGTGCCAGCAGCGCCGTACAGGGACGGGAGACCCAGTACTTC. The gene calls are TRBV9 and TRBJ2-5; D may be TRBD1 (6 bases). Trimming removed 3 bases from V and 5 bases from J, with 14 bases in between. Germline V lookup: CDR1 SGDLS, CDR2 YYNGEE. CDR3 length: 14 residues.